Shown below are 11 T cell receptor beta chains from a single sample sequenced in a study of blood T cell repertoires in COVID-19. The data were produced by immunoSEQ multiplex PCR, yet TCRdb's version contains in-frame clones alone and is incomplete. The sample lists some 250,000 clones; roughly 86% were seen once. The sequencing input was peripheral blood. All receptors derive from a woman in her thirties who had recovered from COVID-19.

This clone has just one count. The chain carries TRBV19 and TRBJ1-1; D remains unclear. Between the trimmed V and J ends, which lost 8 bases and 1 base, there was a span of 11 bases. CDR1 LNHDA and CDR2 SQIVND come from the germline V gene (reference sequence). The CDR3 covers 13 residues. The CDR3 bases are TGTGCCAGTCGAACGAGACAGAACACTGAAGCTTTCTTT. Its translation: CASRTRQNTEAFF.

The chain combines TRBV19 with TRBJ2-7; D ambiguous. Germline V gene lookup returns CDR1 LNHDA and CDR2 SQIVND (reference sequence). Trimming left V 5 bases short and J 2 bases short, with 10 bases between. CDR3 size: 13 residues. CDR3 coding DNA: TGTGCCAGTAGTTTATACTACACCTACGAGCAGTACTTC. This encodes CASSLYYTYEQYF.

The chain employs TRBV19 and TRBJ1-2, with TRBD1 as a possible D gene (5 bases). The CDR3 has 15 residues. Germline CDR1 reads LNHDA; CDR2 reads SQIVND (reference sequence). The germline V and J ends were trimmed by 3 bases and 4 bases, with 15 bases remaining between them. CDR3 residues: CASSMISRVIYGYTF. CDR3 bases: TGTGCCAGTAGTATGATCTCCAGGGTGATCTATGGCTACACCTTC.

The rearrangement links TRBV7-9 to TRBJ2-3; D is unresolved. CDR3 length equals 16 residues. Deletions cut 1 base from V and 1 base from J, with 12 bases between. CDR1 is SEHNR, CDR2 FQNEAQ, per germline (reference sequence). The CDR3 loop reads CASSLGLTAGTDTQYF. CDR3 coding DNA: TGTGCCAGCAGCTTAGGACTTACGGCGGGCACAGATACGCAGTATTTT.

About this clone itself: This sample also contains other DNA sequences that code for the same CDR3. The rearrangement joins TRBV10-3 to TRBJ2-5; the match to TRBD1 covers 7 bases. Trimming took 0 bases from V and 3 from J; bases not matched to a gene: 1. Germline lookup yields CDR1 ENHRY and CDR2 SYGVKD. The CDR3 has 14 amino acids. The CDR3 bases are TGTGCCATCAGTGAGTCGACAGGGAAAGAGACCCAGTACTTC. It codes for CAISESTGKETQYF.

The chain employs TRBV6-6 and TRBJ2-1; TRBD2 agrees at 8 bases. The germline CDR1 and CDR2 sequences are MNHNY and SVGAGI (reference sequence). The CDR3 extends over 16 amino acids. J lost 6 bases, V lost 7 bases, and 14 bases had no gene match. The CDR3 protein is CASTPAGAQMSNEQFF. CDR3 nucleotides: TGTGCCAGCACTCCAGCGGGGGCCCAAATGTCCAATGAGCAGTTCTTC.

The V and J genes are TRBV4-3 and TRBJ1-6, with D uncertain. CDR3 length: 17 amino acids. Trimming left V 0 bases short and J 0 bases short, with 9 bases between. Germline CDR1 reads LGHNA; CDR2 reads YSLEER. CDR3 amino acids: CASSQEAVSSYNSPLHF. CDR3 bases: TGCGCCAGCAGCCAAGAGGCGGTGAGCTCCTATAATTCACCCCTCCACTTT.

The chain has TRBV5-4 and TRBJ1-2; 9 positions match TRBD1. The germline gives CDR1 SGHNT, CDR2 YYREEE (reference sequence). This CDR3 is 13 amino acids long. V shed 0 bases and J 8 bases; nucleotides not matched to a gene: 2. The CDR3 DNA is TGTGCCAGCAGCTTGGGACAGGGGGAAGGCTACACCTTC. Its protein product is CASSLGQGEGYTF.

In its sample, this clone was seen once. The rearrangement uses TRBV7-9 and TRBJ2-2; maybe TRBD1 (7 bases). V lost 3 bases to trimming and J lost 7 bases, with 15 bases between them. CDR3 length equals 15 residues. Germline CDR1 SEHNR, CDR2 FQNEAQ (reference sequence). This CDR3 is CASSLSGGPIGELFF. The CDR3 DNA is TGTGCCAGCAGCTTGTCAGGGGGGCCAATCGGGGAGCTGTTTTTT.

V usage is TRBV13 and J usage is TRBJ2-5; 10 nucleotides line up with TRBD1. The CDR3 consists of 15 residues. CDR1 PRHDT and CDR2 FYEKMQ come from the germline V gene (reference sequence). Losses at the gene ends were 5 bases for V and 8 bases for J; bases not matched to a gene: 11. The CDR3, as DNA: TGTGCCAGCAGCATACGGGACAGGGGTCCGGATACCCAGTACTTC. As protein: CASSIRDRGPDTQYF.

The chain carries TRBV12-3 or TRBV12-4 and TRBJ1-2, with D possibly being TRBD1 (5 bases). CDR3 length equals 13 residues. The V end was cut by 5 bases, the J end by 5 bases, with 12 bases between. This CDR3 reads CASSLQVSYGYTF. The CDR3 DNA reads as TGTGCCAGCAGTCTACAGGTTTCTTATGGCTACACCTTC.